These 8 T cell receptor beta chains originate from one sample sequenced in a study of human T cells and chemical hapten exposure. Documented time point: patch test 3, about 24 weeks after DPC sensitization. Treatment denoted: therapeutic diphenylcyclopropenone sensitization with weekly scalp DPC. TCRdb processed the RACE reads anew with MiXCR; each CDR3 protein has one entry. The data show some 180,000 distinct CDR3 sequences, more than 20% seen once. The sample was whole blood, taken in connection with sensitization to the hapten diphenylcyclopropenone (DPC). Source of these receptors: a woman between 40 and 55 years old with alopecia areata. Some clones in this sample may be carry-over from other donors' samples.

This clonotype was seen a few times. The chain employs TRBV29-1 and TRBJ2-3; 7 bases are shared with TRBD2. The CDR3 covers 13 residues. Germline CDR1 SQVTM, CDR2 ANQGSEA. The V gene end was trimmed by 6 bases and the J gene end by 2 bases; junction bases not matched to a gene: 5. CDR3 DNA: TGCAGCGTCGGGACTAAACACACAGATACGCAGTATTTT. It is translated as CSVGTKHTDTQYF.

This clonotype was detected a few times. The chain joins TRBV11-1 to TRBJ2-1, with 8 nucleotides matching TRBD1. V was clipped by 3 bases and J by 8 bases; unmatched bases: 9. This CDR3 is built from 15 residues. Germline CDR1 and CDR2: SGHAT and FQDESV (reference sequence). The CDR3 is CASSFRGLSIDEQFF. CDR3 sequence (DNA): TGTGCCAGCAGCTTCAGGGGGCTGAGTATCGATGAGCAGTTCTTC.

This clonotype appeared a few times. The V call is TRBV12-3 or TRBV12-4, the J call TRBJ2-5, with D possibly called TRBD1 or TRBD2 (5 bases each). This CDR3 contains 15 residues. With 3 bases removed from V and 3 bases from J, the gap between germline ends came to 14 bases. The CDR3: CASSLGRGFEETQYF. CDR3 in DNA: TGTGCCAGCAGTTTGGGACGAGGGTTTGAAGAGACCCAGTACTTC.

The CDR3 coding sequence is TGTGCCAGCACCAGGGACAGAAACACCGGGGAGCTGTTTTTT. It is translated as CASTRDRNTGELFF. The chain links TRBV12-3 or TRBV12-4 to TRBJ2-2, with 7 bases lining up with TRBD1. CDR3 length: 14 residues. V lost 7 bases to trimming and J lost 2 bases; unmatched junction nucleotides: 4.

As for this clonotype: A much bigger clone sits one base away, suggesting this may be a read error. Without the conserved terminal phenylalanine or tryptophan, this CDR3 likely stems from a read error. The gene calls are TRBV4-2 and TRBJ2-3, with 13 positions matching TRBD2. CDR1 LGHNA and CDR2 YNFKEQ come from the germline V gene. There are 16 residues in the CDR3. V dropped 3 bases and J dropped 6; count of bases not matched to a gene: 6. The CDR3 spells CASSQLGLAGSDTQYL. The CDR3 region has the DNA TGTGCCAGCAGCCAGTTGGGACTAGCGGGATCGGATACGCAGTATCTT.

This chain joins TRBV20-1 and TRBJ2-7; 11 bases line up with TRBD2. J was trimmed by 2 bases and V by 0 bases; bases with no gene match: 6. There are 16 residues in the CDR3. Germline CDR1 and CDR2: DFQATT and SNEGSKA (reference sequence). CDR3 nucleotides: TGCAGTGCTAGAGATTTTCAACTAGCGGGAGCCTACGAGCAGTACTTC. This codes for CSARDFQLAGAYEQYF.

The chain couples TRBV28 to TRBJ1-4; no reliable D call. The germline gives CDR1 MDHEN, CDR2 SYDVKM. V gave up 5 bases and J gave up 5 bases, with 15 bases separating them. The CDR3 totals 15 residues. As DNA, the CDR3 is TGTGCCAGCAGTCCCTGGCCAACGAGGAATGAAAAACTGTTTTTT. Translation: CASSPWPTRNEKLFF.

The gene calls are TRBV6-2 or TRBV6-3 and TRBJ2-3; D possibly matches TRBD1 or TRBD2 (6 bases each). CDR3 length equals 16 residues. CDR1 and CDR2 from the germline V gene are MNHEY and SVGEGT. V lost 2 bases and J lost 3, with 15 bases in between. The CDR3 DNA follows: TGTGCCAGCAGTTACGGAGGGGGGAGTTATACAGATACGCAGTATTTT. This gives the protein CASSYGGGSYTDTQYF.